This T cell receptor beta chain was found in a study of blood T cell repertoires in COVID-19. CDR3 length: 18 amino acids. V shed 2 bases and J 0 bases; nucleotides not matched to a gene: 9. Looked up from germline, CDR1 is SGHVS and CDR2 is FNYEAQ. The assay was immunoSEQ multiplex PCR, and TCRdb's table has in-frame clones only and misses some. The sample includes around 300,000 clones, around 90% of them seen just once. In this sample, this clone turned up once. Input material: PBMCs or T cells enriched from blood (not recorded which). The J gene is TRBJ2-1, the V gene TRBV7-6, with 8 nucleotides matching TRBD2. The source of this sequence is a man aged 25-45 years who had recovered from COVID-19. The CDR3 DNA is TGTGCCAGCAGCTTAACAGCCCGGGGGGGGACCTCCTACAATGAGCAGTTCTTC. Translated: CASSLTARGGTSYNEQFF.